One sample yielded the 12 T cell receptor beta chains listed below, sequenced in a study of cytomegalovirus exposure and HLA in healthy donors. The PCR ran on 60 Vbeta and 13 Jbeta primers. Clones were sequenced by immunoSEQ multiplex PCR, and TCRdb holds only the in-frame ones, with some missing. The profile shows tens of thousands of clones, roughly 69% of them singletons. Sequences were obtained from PBMCs. Receptors originate from a woman aged 45 to 65 in good health and CMV-seronegative.

The chain joins TRBV4-3 to TRBJ1-2; 9 bases map to TRBD1. CDR3 length: 16 residues. The V segment lost 1 base and the J segment 6 bases; nucleotides outside the gene matches: 9. The germline V gene has CDR1 LGHNA and CDR2 YSLEER. The CDR3 DNA reads as TGCGCCAGCAGCCAAGGAAGGACAGGGGCCTACAATGGCTACACCTTC. Its translation: CASSQGRTGAYNGYTF.

There are a few counts of this clone. The CDR3 region is CASSSGGTAVQETQYF. As DNA, the CDR3 is TGCGCCAGCAGCTCGGGGGGGACAGCAGTACAAGAGACCCAGTACTTC. V is TRBV5-1 and J is TRBJ2-5; possibly TRBD2 for D (8 bases). The CDR3 contains 16 residues. Germline CDR1 reads SGHRS; CDR2 reads YFSETQ. The germline V and J ends were trimmed by 3 bases and 2 bases, with 17 bases remaining between them.

The genes are TRBV4-2 and TRBJ2-7, with a possible D match to TRBD2 (6 bases). The CDR3 runs to 14 residues. Trimming removed 4 bases from V and 10 bases from J, with 20 bases in between. Germline CDR1 and CDR2: LGHNA and YNFKEQ. The CDR3 DNA reads TGTGCCAGCAGCCGAGGCGGGGTAGCGCGGGACCAGTACTTC. This sequence encodes CASSRGGVARDQYF.

The genes are TRBV7-2 and TRBJ2-7; D is possibly TRBD2 (5 bases). There are 14 residues in the CDR3. V dropped 4 bases and J dropped 5 bases, with 15 bases sitting between them. Germline CDR1 and CDR2: SGHTA and FQGNSA. The CDR3 is CASSYTPGSHEQYF. The CDR3 coding sequence is TGTGCCAGCAGCTACACCCCGGGGTCCCACGAGCAGTACTTC.

The chain recombines TRBV18 with TRBJ2-2, with 9 bases fitting TRBD1. This CDR3 region has 16 residues. V shed 4 bases and J 5 bases; nucleotides not matched to a gene: 8. Per germline, CDR1 KGHSH and CDR2 LQKENI. Written as DNA, the CDR3 is TGTGCCAGCTCACGGGAACAGGGGGCGCGGACCGGGGAGCTGTTTTTT. Translation: CASSREQGARTGELFF. The entire variable domain, with the rest obtained from reference TRBV18 and TRBJ2-2, is as follows: NAGVMQNPRHLVRRRGQEARLRCSPMKGHSHVYWYRQLPEEGLKFMVYLQKENIIDESGMPKERFSAEFPKEGPSILRIQQVVRGDSAAYFCASSREQGARTGELFFGEGSRLTVL.

This clone rates as medium-sized (0.01 to 0.1%). CDR3 DNA: TGTGCCAGCAGCGCCGGGAGGGGGGAGGGCAATCAGCCCCAGCATTTT. The encoded protein is CASSAGRGEGNQPQHF. V and J are TRBV21-1 and TRBJ1-5. TRBV21-1 is an annotated pseudogene. The CDR3 length is 16 residues.

The chain combines TRBV6-5 with TRBJ2-4; unclear D gene. CDR1 is MNHEY and CDR2 is SVGAGI in the germline V gene. Trimming shortened V by 4 bases and J by 1 base, and 11 bases separated the two germline ends. This CDR3 comprises 15 residues. The CDR3 DNA reads as TGTGCCAGCAGTTCGGTCGCACGGGCCAAAAACATTCAGTACTTC. Amino acid sequence: CASSSVARAKNIQYF.

The chain combines TRBV28 with TRBJ1-1, with no clear D. Per germline, CDR1 MDHEN and CDR2 SYDVKM. The V end was cut by 6 bases, the J end by 10 bases, with 12 bases between. This CDR3 has 11 residues. The CDR3 region has the DNA TGTGCCAGCAGAGTCCAAGAGGGAGCTTTCTTT. It translates to CASRVQEGAFF.

The chain recombines TRBV4-2 with TRBJ2-3; 9 nucleotides line up with TRBD1. V lost 4 bases and J lost 2; bases outside the gene matches: 4. Germline CDR1 LGHNA, CDR2 YNFKEQ. The CDR3 sequence is 15 residues long. The CDR3 sequence is CASSPGQGPTDTQYF. CDR3 in DNA: TGTGCCAGCAGCCCGGGACAGGGCCCCACAGATACGCAGTATTTT.

This chain connects TRBV15 to TRBJ2-3, with a tentative D call TRBD1 (6 bases). The V end lost 5 bases, the J end lost 6 bases, and 21 bases lay between the germline ends. This CDR3 has 16 residues. Germline V gene lookup returns CDR1 LNHNV and CDR2 YYDKDF (reference sequence). CDR3 nucleotide sequence: TGTGCCACCAGCCCTGAGGGGGTAGCGTCTCTCGATACGCAGTATTTT. This gives the protein CATSPEGVASLDTQYF.

V is TRBV5-1 and J is TRBJ1-2; TRBD1 aligns across 7 bases. The germline CDR1 and CDR2 sequences are SGHRS and YFSETQ. The CDR3 is 15 residues long. Trimming removed 2 bases from V and 2 bases from J; junction bases left unmatched: 6. For the CDR3, the DNA is TGCGCCAGCAGCTTTGAGGGGGCCTCCAACTATGGCTACACCTTC. This gives the protein CASSFEGASNYGYTF.

This clone has more than one count but fewer than ten. The chain links TRBV28 to TRBJ1-5, with D hard to call. This CDR3 contains 16 residues. V lost 2 bases and J 2 bases, leaving 13 bases between the germline ends. Germline V gene sequence: CDR1 MDHEN, CDR2 SYDVKM. The CDR3: CASSLPRGMGNQPQHF. CDR3 nucleotides: TGTGCCAGCAGTTTACCCCGGGGTATGGGCAATCAGCCCCAGCATTTT.